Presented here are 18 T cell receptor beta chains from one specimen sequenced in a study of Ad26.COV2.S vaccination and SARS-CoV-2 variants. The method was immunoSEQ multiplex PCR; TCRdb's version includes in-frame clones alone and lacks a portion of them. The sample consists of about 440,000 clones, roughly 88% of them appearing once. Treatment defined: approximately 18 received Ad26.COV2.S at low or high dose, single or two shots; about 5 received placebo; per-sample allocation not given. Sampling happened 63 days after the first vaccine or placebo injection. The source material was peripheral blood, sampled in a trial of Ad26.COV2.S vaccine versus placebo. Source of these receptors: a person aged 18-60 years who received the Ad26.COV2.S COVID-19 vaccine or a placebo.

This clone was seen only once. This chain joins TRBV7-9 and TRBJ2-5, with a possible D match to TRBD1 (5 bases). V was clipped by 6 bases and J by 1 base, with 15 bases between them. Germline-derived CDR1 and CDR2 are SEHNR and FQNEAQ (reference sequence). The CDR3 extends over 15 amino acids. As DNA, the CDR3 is TGTGCCAGCAGTATAGTAAGGGGCTTCCAAGAGACCCAGTACTTC. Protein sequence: CASSIVRGFQETQYF.

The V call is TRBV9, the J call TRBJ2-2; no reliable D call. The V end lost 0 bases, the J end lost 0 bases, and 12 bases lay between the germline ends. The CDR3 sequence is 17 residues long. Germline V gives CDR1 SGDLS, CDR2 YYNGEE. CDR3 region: CASSVVVGQANTGELFF. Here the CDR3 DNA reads TGTGCCAGCAGCGTAGTAGTCGGTCAGGCGAACACCGGGGAGCTGTTTTTT.

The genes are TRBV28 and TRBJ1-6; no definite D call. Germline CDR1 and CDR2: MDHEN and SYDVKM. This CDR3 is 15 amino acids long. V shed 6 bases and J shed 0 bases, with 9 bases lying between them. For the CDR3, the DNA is TGTGCCAGCAGCCCCCGGAGCTCCTATAATTCACCCCTCCACTTT. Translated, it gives CASSPRSSYNSPLHF. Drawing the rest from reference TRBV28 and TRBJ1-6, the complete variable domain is DVKVTQSSRYLVKRTGEKVFLECVQDMDHENMFWYRQDPGLGLRLIYFSYDVKMKEKGDIPEGYSVSREKKERFSLILESASTNQTSMYLCASSPRSSYNSPLHFGNGTRLTVT.

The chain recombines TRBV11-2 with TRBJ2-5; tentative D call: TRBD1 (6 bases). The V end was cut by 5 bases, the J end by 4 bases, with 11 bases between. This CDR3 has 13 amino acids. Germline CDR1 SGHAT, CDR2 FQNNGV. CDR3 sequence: CASSPGQLETQYF. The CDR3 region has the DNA TGTGCCAGCAGCCCGGGACAATTAGAGACCCAGTACTTC.

CDR3 protein: CASRRLAGALDTQYF. Here the CDR3 DNA reads TGTGCCAGTAGAAGACTAGCGGGAGCGCTGGATACGCAGTATTTT. The chain employs TRBV19 and TRBJ2-3; 12 bases fit TRBD2. Trimming at V came to 6 bases and at J to 6 bases, leaving 7 bases not matched to a gene. The germline V gene has CDR1 LNHDA and CDR2 SQIVND (reference sequence). The CDR3 sequence is 15 residues long.

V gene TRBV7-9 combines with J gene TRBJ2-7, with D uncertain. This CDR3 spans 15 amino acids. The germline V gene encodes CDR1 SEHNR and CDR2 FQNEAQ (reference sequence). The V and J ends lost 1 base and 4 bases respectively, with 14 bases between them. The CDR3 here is CASSLEGSLGYEQYF. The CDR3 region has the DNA TGTGCCAGCAGCTTAGAGGGCTCCCTTGGATACGAGCAGTACTTC.

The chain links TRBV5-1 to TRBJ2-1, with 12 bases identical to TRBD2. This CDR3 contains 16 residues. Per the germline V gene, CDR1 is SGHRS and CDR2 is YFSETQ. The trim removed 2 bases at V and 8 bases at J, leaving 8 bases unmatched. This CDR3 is CASSFLTSGRLDEQFF. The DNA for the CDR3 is TGCGCCAGCAGCTTTCTGACTAGCGGGAGATTGGATGAGCAGTTCTTC.

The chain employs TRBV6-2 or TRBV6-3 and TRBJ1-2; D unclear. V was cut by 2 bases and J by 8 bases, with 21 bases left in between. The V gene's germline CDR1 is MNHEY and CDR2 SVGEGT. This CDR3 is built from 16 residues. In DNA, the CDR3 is TGTGCCAGCAGTTACGAGAGGGATTGGATGGAAACGGGCTACACCTTC. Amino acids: CASSYERDWMETGYTF.

The CDR3 coding sequence is TGTGCCACCAGCCCATTACTAGCGGGAGCCTACAATGAGCAGTTCTTC. Translating gives CATSPLLAGAYNEQFF. The rearrangement joins TRBV15 to TRBJ2-1; TRBD2 matches at 11 bases. The V gene's germline CDR1 is LNHNV and CDR2 YYDKDF (reference sequence). CDR3 length: 16 residues. The V gene end was trimmed by 5 bases and the J gene end by 2 bases; junction bases not matched to a gene: 5.

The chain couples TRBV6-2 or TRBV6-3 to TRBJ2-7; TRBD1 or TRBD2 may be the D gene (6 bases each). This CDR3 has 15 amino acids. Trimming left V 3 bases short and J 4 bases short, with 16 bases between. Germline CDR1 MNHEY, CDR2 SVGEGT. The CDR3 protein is CASSYIGGLPYEQYF. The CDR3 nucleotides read TGTGCCAGCAGTTATATCGGGGGCCTTCCTTACGAGCAGTACTTC.

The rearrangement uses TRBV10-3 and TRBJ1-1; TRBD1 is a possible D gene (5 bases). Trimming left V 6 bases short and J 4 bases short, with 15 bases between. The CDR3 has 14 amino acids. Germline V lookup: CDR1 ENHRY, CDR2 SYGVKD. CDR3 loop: CAIRGGGQRTEAFF. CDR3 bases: TGTGCCATCAGGGGAGGCGGACAACGCACTGAAGCTTTCTTT.

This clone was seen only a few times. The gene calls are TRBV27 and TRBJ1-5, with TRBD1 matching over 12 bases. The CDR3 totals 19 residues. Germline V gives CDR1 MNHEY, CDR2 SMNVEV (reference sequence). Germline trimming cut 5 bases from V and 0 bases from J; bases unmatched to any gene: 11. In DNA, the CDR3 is TGTGCCAGCAGTCCCGGGACAGGGGGCCTACAAAATAGCAATCAGCCCCAGCATTTT. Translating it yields CASSPGTGGLQNSNQPQHF.

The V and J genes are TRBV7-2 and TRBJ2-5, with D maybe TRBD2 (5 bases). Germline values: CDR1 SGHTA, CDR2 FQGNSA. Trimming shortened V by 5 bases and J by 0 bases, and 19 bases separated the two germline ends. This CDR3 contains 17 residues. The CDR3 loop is CASSTPQVRANQETQYF. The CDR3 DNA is TGTGCCAGCAGCACTCCCCAGGTGCGGGCGAACCAAGAGACCCAGTACTTC.

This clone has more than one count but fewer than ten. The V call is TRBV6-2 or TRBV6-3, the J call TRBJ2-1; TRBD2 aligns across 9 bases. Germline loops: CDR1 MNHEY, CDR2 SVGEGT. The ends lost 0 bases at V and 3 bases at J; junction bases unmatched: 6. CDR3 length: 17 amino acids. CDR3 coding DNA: TGTGCCAGCAGTTACTCTCCACTAGCGGGTCTCTACAATGAGCAGTTCTTC. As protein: CASSYSPLAGLYNEQFF.

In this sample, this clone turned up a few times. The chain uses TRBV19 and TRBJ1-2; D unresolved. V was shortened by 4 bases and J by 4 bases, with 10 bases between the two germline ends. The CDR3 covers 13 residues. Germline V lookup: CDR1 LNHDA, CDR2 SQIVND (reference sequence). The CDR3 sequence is CASSRVDVYGYTF. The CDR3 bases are TGTGCCAGTAGTAGGGTGGATGTCTATGGCTACACCTTC.

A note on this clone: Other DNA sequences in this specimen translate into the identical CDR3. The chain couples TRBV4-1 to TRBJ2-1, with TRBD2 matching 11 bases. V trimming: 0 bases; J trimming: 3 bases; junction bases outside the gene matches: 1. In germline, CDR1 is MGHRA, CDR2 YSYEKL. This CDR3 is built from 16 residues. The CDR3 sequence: CASSQDGTSGYNEQFF. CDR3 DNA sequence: TGCGCCAGCAGCCAAGACGGGACTAGCGGCTACAATGAGCAGTTCTTC.

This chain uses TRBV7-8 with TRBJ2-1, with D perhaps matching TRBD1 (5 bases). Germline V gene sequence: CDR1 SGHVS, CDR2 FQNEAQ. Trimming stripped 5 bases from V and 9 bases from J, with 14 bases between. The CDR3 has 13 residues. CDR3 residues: CASSRRESGEQFF. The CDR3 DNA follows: TGTGCCAGCAGCCGCAGGGAATCCGGTGAGCAGTTCTTC.

The CDR3 DNA sequence: TGTGCCAGACCCGAGGACACTTCCTACGAGCAGTACTTC. Encoded protein: CARPEDTSYEQYF. This rearrangement joins TRBV19 to TRBJ2-7, with D tentatively TRBD1 (5 bases). This CDR3 is built from 13 residues. Trimming took 9 bases from V and 1 from J, leaving 13 bases between them. CDR1 is LNHDA and CDR2 is SQIVND in the germline V gene (reference sequence).